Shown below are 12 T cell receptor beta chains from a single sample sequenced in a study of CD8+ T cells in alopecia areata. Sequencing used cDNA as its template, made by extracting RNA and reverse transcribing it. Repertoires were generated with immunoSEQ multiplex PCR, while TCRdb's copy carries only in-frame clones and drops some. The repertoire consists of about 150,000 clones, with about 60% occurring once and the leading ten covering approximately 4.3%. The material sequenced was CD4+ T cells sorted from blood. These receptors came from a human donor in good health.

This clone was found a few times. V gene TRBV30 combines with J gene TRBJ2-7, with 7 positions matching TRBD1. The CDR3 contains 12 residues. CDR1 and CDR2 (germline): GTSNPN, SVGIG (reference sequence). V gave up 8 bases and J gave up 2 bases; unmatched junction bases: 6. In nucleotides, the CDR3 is TGTGCCGGGACAGACCGCCCCTACGAGCAGTACTTC. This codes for CAGTDRPYEQYF.

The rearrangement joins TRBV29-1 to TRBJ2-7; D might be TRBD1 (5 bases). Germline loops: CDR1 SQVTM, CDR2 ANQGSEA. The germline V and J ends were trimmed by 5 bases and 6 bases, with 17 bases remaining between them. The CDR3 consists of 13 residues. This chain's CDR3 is CSVSLRRDSEQYF. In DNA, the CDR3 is TGCAGCGTTTCCCTTCGCAGGGATAGCGAGCAGTACTTC.

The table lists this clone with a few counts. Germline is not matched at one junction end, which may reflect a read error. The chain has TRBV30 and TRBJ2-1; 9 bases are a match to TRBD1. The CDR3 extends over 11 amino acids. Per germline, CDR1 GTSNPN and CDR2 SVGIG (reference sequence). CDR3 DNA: TGTGCCTGGAGATTAAAGGACAGGGGAGTCTTC. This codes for CAWRLKDRGVF.

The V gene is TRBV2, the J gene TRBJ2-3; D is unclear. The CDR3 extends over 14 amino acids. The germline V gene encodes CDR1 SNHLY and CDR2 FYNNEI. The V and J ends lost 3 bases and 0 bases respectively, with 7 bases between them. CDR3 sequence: CASSDGLSTDTQYF. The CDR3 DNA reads TGTGCCAGCAGTGACGGGCTTAGCACAGATACGCAGTATTTT.

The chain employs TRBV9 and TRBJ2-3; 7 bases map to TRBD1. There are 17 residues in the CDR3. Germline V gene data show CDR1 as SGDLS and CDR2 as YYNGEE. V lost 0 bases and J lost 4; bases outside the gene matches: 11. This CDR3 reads CASSVGDRGTHADTQYF. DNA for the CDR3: TGTGCCAGCAGCGTAGGGGACAGAGGAACACACGCAGATACGCAGTATTTT.

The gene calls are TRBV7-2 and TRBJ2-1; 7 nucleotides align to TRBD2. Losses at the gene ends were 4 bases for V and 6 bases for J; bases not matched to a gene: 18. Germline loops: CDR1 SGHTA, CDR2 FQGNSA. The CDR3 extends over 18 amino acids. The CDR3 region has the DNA TGTGCCAGCAGCTCCCAACCTTCTTCTGGACTAGTTTCCAATGAGCAGTTCTTC. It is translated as CASSSQPSSGLVSNEQFF.

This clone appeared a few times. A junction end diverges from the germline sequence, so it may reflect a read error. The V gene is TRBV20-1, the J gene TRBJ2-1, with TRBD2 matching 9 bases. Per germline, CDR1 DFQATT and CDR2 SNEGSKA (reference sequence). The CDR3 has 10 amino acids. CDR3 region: CSSGRNEQFF. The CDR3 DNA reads TGTTCCAGCGGGAGGAATGAGCAGTTCTTC.

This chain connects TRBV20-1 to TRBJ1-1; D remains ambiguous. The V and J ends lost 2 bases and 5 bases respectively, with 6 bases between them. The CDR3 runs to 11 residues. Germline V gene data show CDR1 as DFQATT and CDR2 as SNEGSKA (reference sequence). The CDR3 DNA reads TGCAGTGCTAGAAGTCCAACTGAAGCTTTCTTT. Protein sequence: CSARSPTEAFF.

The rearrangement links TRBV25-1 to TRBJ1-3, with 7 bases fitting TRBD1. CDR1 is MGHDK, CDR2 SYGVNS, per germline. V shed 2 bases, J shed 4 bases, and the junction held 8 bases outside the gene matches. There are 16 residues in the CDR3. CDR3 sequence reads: CASSEADRDTGNTIYF. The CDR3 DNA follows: TGTGCCAGCAGTGAAGCCGACAGGGACACAGGAAACACCATATATTTT.

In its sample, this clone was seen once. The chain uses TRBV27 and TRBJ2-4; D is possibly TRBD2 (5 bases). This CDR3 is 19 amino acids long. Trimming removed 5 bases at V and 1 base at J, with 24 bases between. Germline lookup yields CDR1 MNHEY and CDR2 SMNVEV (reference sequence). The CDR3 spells CASSPQDWGGMRAKNIQYF. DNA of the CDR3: TGTGCCAGCAGTCCCCAGGACTGGGGTGGGATGAGGGCCAAAAACATTCAGTACTTC.

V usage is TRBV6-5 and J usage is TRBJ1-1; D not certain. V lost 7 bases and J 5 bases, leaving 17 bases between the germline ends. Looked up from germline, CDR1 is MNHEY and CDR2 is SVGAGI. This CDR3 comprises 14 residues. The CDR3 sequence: CASNRKKTRTEAFF. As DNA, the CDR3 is TGTGCCAGCAACCGAAAGAAGACGAGGACTGAAGCTTTCTTT.

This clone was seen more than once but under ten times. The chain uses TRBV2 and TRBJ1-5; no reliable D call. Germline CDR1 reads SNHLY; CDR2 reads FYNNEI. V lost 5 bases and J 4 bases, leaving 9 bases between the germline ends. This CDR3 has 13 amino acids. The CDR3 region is CASSPDGNQPQHF. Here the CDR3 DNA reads TGTGCCAGCAGTCCGGACGGGAATCAGCCCCAGCATTTT.